This T cell receptor (beta chain) emerged from a study of breast tumors, draining lymph nodes, adjacent tissues. The lymph nodes were axillary draining lymph nodes from breast cancer patients. About this clonotype: Its ends do not fully match the called genes, so a read error is possible.

MiXCR, applied by TCRdb to the multiplex PCR reads, yields one record per CDR3 protein. The top ten clones hold around 4.4% of a sample with 150,000 to 250,000 distinct CDR3 sequences, around 33% of them seen once. Germline values: CDR1 SNHLY, CDR2 FYNNEI. The CDR3 contains 14 residues. This clonotype originated in a female donor with breast cancer. Some clones in this sample may be carry-over from other donors' samples. The sequenced sample consisted of axillary lymph node tissue. The V and J genes are TRBV2 and TRBJ2-5, with 7 bases that match TRBD2. The end of the DNA fits TRBJ2-1 better, so the J call may be wrong. CDR3 in DNA: TGTGCCAGCAAGGAGCGGGGACGCTACAGTGAGCAGTTCTTC. Translating it yields CASKERGRYSEQFF.